Included here is one T cell receptor (beta chain) sequence, with context. No antigen is known for it. This sample was taken from a study of cytomegalovirus exposure and HLA in healthy donors. Study-wide results and limits: Later analysis suggested most CMV-associated TCR beta chains were HLA-restricted. The authors later found HLA-associated TCR beta chains more clonally expanded than equally common others.

The ends were cut back, 6 bases at V and 4 bases at J, with 21 bases in the middle. Germline V CDR1 and CDR2: ENHRY, SYGVKD. The CDR3 has 16 amino acids. It was with 60 Vbeta and 13 Jbeta primers that the PCR ran. The method was immunoSEQ multiplex PCR; TCRdb's version includes in-frame clones alone and lacks a portion of them. The sample has over 150,000 clones, 80% seen once. This TCR was recovered from a man aged 25-40 years in good health and CMV-seronegative. The chain recombines TRBV10-3 with TRBJ1-2; tentatively, D is TRBD1 (6 bases). Sequencing input: PBMCs. The CDR3 bases are TGTGCCATCAGCGAAAACCCGGACAGCGAATCCTATGGCTACACCTTC. Its translation is CAISENPDSESYGYTF.